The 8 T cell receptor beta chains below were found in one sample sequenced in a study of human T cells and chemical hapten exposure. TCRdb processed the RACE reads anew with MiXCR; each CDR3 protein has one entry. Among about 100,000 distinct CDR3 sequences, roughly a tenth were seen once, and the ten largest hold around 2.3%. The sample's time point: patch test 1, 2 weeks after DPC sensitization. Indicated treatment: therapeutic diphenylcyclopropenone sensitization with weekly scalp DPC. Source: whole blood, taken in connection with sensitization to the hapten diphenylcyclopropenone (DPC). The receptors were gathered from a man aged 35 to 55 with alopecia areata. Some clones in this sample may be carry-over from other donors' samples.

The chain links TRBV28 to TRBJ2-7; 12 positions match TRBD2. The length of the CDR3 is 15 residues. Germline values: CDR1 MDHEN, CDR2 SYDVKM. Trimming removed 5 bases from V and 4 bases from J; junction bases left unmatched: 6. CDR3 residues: CASSPGLAGSYEQYF. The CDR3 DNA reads TGTGCCAGCAGTCCAGGACTAGCGGGGTCTTACGAGCAGTACTTC.

The CDR3 here is CATEPAGGSGANVLTF. CDR3 nucleotide sequence: TGTGCCACCGAGCCTGCCGGGGGCTCTGGGGCCAACGTCCTGACTTTC. The J gene is TRBJ2-6, the V gene TRBV30; perhaps TRBD2 as D (6 bases). V lost 8 bases and J 0 bases, leaving 17 bases between the germline ends. CDR1 GTSNPN and CDR2 SVGIG come from the germline V gene (reference sequence). The CDR3 is 16 amino acids.

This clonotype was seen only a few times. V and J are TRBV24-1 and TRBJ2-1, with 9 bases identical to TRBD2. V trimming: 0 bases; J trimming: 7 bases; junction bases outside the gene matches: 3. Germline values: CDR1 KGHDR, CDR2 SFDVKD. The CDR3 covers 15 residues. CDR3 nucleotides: TGTGCCACCAGTGATTTGGGGCTAGCGGGGAATGAGCAGTTCTTC. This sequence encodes CATSDLGLAGNEQFF.

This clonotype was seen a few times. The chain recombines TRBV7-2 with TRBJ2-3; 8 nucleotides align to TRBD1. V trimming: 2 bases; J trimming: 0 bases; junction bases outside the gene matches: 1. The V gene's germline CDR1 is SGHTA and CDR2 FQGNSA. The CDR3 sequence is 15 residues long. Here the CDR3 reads CASSLRTGSTDTQYF. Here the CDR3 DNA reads TGTGCCAGCAGCTTAAGGACAGGGAGCACAGATACGCAGTATTTT.

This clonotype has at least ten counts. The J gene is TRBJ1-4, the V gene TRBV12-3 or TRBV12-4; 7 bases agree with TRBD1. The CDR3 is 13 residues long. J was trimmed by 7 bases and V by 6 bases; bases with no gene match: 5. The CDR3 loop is CASSRGQVEKLFF. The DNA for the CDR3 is TGTGCCAGCAGCCGAGGACAGGTTGAAAAACTGTTTTTT.

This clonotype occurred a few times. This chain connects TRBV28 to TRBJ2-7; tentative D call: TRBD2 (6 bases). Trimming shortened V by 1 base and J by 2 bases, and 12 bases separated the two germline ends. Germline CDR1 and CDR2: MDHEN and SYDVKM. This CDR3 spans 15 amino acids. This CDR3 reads CASSLSAGLPYEQYF. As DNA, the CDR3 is TGTGCCAGCAGTTTATCAGCCGGACTACCCTACGAGCAGTACTTC. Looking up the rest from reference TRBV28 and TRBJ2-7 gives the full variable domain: DVKVTQSSRYLVKRTGEKVFLECVQDMDHENMFWYRQDPGLGLRLIYFSYDVKMKEKGDIPEGYSVSREKKERFSLILESASTNQTSMYLCASSLSAGLPYEQYFGPGTRLTVT.

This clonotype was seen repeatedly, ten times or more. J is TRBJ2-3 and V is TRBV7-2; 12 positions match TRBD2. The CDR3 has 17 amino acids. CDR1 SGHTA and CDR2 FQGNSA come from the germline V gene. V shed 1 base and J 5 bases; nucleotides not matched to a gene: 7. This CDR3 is CASSLGLAGGPGDTQYF. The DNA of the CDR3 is TGTGCCAGCAGCTTAGGGCTAGCGGGAGGGCCTGGAGATACGCAGTATTTT.

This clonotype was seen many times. The CDR3 sequence: CASSLATSGADTQYF. The CDR3 nucleotides are TGTGCCAGCAGCTTAGCCACGTCCGGGGCAGATACGCAGTATTTT. The chain links TRBV7-9 to TRBJ2-3, with TRBD2 as a possible D gene (5 bases). The germline CDR1 and CDR2 sequences are SEHNR and FQNEAQ (reference sequence). V lost 0 bases, J lost 4 bases, and 11 bases lay in between. The CDR3 loop spans 15 amino acids.